Given below is one TCR beta chain in context. The antigen is undetermined. Compared with germline, one end of the junction differs, possibly owing to a read error. Nobody among the patients had been given any treatment before thyroid surgery. The data belong to a study of metastatic and nonmetastatic thyroid tumors. Study-level information: Repertoires from blood and tumor or nodule tissue of malignant and benign thyroid patients were compared. Study results and caveats: Benign nodules reportedly had significantly lower TCR beta diversity than malignant thyroid tumors in blood and tumor.

CDR3 length equals 12 residues. Germline V gene lookup returns CDR1 MDHEN and CDR2 SYDVKM. Per the original methods: Clinicopathological groups of papillary thyroid cancer showed CDR3 differences that were used to build a distant-metastasis classifier. MiXCR re-clonotyped the PCR reads for TCRdb. The V and J calls come from TCRdb's annotation, not from the publication. The sample lists about 64,000 clones, 4% to 4.5% seen once, with around 22% in the top ten. The sequence was collected from a female donor with papillary thyroid cancer or a benign thyroid nodule (not recorded which). Some clones in this sample may be carry-over from other donors' samples. Sequencing was carried out using blood. The chain has TRBV28 and TRBJ1-2, with a tentative D call TRBD1 (5 bases). This chain's CDR3 is CASTPYGGSFNF. The CDR3 nucleotides are TGTGCCAGCACCCCTTATGGGGGTTCGTTTAACTTC.